Listed here are 24 T cell receptor beta chains from one sample, sequenced in a study of blood T cell repertoires in COVID-19. Clones were read by immunoSEQ multiplex PCR, and TCRdb kept only the in-frame ones, dropping some. The sample yields fewer than 200,000 clones, 80% to 90% seen once. Source material: PBMCs or T cells enriched from blood (not recorded which). The receptors originated from a man in his forties or fifties who had recovered from COVID-19.

V usage is TRBV3-1 (or the pseudogene TRBV3-2) and J usage is TRBJ1-1; 7 nucleotides align to TRBD1. Germline V CDR1 and CDR2: LGHDT, YNNKEL (reference sequence). The CDR3 loop spans 16 amino acids. Unmatched junction bases numbered 7, after V lost 0 bases and J lost 3 bases. The CDR3: CASSQDPGTAYTEAFF. In nucleotides, the CDR3 is TGTGCCAGCAGCCAAGATCCGGGGACAGCTTACACTGAAGCTTTCTTT.

The chain joins TRBV11-2 to TRBJ1-3; D possibly corresponds to TRBD1 (6 bases). V lost 3 bases to trimming and J lost 3 bases, with 9 bases between them. CDR1 is SGHAT and CDR2 is FQNNGV in the germline V gene. The CDR3 is made up of 14 amino acids. CDR3 sequence: CASSLNRVGNTIYF. CDR3 DNA: TGTGCCAGCAGCTTGAACAGGGTTGGAAACACCATATATTTT.

V and J are TRBV19 and TRBJ2-7; tentatively, D is TRBD2 (5 bases). V shed 7 bases and J shed 0 bases, with 13 bases lying between them. Germline V gene data show CDR1 as LNHDA and CDR2 as SQIVND (reference sequence). This CDR3 comprises 14 residues. CDR3 sequence (DNA): TGTGCCAGTACTCAATCGGGAAGCTCCTACGAGCAGTACTTC. Its protein is CASTQSGSSYEQYF.

V and J are TRBV20-1 and TRBJ1-2, with D possibly matching TRBD1 (6 bases). CDR1 DFQATT and CDR2 SNEGSKA come from the germline V gene (reference sequence). V lost 3 bases and J lost 8, with 19 bases in between. The CDR3 is 14 residues long. In DNA, the CDR3 is TGCAGTGCTAGTAACAGGGAGGGGTATGAGGGCTACACCTTC. Translated, it gives CSASNREGYEGYTF.

This chain uses TRBV5-1 with TRBJ1-2; TRBD1 matches at 11 bases. The germline V gene has CDR1 SGHRS and CDR2 YFSETQ. The CDR3 covers 16 residues. V gave up 5 bases and J gave up 3 bases; unmatched junction bases: 9. The CDR3 nucleotides read TGCGCCAGCAGTCAACTCGGACAGGGGGCCTACTATGGCTACACCTTC. The encoded protein is CASSQLGQGAYYGYTF.

The V call is TRBV12-3 or TRBV12-4, the J call TRBJ2-5; D might be TRBD1 (6 bases). There are 12 residues in the CDR3. Trimming shortened V by 6 bases and J by 4 bases, and 9 bases separated the two germline ends. CDR3 bases: TGTGCCAGCAGATCAGGGGTAGAGACCCAGTACTTC. Protein: CASRSGVETQYF.

In this sample, this clone turned up once. The chain's CDR3 is CASSQLKGGLAGNEQYF. The CDR3 bases are TGTGCCAGCAGCCAACTAAAAGGGGGACTAGCAGGGAACGAGCAGTACTTC. The rearrangement joins TRBV3-1 (or the pseudogene TRBV3-2) to TRBJ2-7; 9 positions match TRBD2. This CDR3 is 17 amino acids long. The germline V gene has CDR1 LGHDT and CDR2 YNNKEL (reference sequence). The J segment lost 5 bases and the V segment lost 2 bases, leaving 13 bases of the junction unmatched.

This chain connects TRBV18 to TRBJ2-7; 7 bases map to TRBD1. J was trimmed by 4 bases and V by 0 bases; bases with no gene match: 3. The CDR3 runs 14 residues. Per the germline V gene, CDR1 is KGHSH and CDR2 is LQKENI. The CDR3 loop is CASSPPTGPYEQYF. DNA of the CDR3: TGTGCCAGCTCACCACCGACAGGGCCGTACGAGCAGTACTTC.

This sequence joins TRBV5-1 and TRBJ2-1; D possibly corresponds to TRBD1 (5 bases). Trimming took 1 base from V and 5 from J, leaving 10 bases between them. This CDR3 spans 14 amino acids. Germline lookup yields CDR1 SGHRS and CDR2 YFSETQ. Here the CDR3 DNA reads TGCGCCAGCAGCTTGTCGACAGTCAACAATGAGCAGTTCTTC. Amino acids: CASSLSTVNNEQFF.

The chain couples TRBV3-1 (or the pseudogene TRBV3-2) to TRBJ1-2, with 8 bases fitting TRBD1. The germline V gene encodes CDR1 LGHDT and CDR2 YNNKEL (reference sequence). CDR3 length equals 13 residues. J gave up 8 bases and V 4 bases, and 6 bases lay outside the gene matches. This CDR3 reads CASSLRTGTGYTF. CDR3 DNA sequence: TGTGCCAGCAGCCTCCGGACAGGGACGGGCTACACCTTC.

The rearrangement uses TRBV27 and TRBJ1-5; D gene unclear. CDR1 is MNHEY, CDR2 SMNVEV, per germline (reference sequence). The CDR3 is 14 amino acids. V lost 6 bases to trimming and J lost 0 bases, with 9 bases between them. This CDR3 reads CASRENYSNQPQHF. CDR3 in DNA: TGTGCCAGCAGGGAGAATTATAGCAATCAGCCCCAGCATTTT.

The chain joins TRBV5-4 to TRBJ2-7; a weak D match, TRBD2 (5 bases). This CDR3 contains 13 residues. V was clipped by 2 bases and J by 3 bases, with 9 bases between them. Germline V gene lookup returns CDR1 SGHNT and CDR2 YYREEE (reference sequence). Here the CDR3 DNA reads TGTGCCAGCAGCTTAAGGAGCGGCTACGAGCAGTACTTC. Translated, it gives CASSLRSGYEQYF. The full variable domain, in which reference TRBV5-4 and TRBJ2-7 provide the parts outside the CDR3, is ETGVTQSPTHLIKTRGQQVTLRCSSQSGHNTVSWYQQALGQGPQFIFQYYREEENGRGNFPPRFSGLQFPNYSSELNVNALELDDSALYLCASSLRSGYEQYFGPGTRLTVT.

This clone was seen once. The chain uses TRBV19 and TRBJ1-2; a possible D gene is TRBD1 (5 bases). The CDR3 has 15 amino acids. Germline V gene sequence: CDR1 LNHDA, CDR2 SQIVND (reference sequence). Trimming shortened V by 3 bases and J by 1 base, and 12 bases separated the two germline ends. CDR3 sequence reads: CASSISGNYNYGYTF. The CDR3 DNA follows: TGTGCCAGTAGTATTTCAGGGAACTATAACTATGGCTACACCTTC.

The chain employs TRBV2 and TRBJ2-5; the match to TRBD2 covers 7 bases. The CDR3 runs to 15 residues. Trimming at V came to 7 bases and at J to 2 bases, leaving 10 bases not matched to a gene. Germline-derived CDR1 and CDR2 are SNHLY and FYNNEI. The CDR3 sequence: CASTVSAGSQETQYF. CDR3 nucleotide sequence: TGTGCCAGCACTGTGTCAGCGGGAAGTCAAGAGACCCAGTACTTC.

The rearrangement links TRBV19 to TRBJ1-3, with D perhaps TRBD1 (5 bases). V dropped 3 bases and J dropped 0 bases, with 12 bases sitting between them. The CDR3 sequence is 16 residues long. Germline-derived CDR1 and CDR2 are LNHDA and SQIVND (reference sequence). The CDR3 region is CASSMLAGRSGNTIYF. CDR3 coding DNA: TGTGCCAGTAGTATGCTCGCGGGGCGCTCTGGAAACACCATATATTTT.

The chain employs TRBV27 and TRBJ1-4; 10 bases align to TRBD1. This CDR3 is 21 amino acids long. J was trimmed by 5 bases and V by 5 bases; bases with no gene match: 23. In germline, CDR1 is MNHEY, CDR2 SMNVEV (reference sequence). CDR3 in DNA: TGTGCCAGCAGTCCGCTGCCCCCTCGACAGGGGGCGCGCTTTCAGAATGAAAAACTGTTTTTT. Translation gives CASSPLPPRQGARFQNEKLFF.

This sequence joins TRBV6-2 or TRBV6-3 and TRBJ2-3; 9 bases fit TRBD2. Germline loops: CDR1 MNHEY, CDR2 SVGEGT. CDR3 length: 14 amino acids. V dropped 5 bases and J dropped 4; count of bases not matched to a gene: 4. The CDR3 is CASSGGGASDTQYF. The CDR3 bases are TGTGCCAGCAGTGGCGGGGGGGCCTCAGATACGCAGTATTTT.

This chain links TRBV7-6 with TRBJ2-3; TRBD2 aligns across 8 bases. The trim removed 6 bases at V and 4 bases at J, leaving 9 bases unmatched. Per germline, CDR1 SGHVS and CDR2 FNYEAQ. The CDR3 runs to 15 residues. The CDR3 DNA reads as TGTGCCAGCAGTTCTACAAGCGGGAGAGCAGATACGCAGTATTTT. Residues: CASSSTSGRADTQYF.

CDR3 sequence: CASSPQLAGTLYNEQFF. Written as DNA, the CDR3 is TGTGCCAGCTCACCACAACTAGCGGGGACCCTCTACAATGAGCAGTTCTTC. The genes are TRBV18 and TRBJ2-1; 10 bases match TRBD2. V dropped 1 base and J dropped 3; count of bases not matched to a gene: 6. The CDR3 spans 17 residues. CDR1 is KGHSH and CDR2 is LQKENI in the germline V gene.

The J gene is TRBJ2-5, the V gene TRBV7-2, with D uncertain. There are 15 residues in the CDR3. Germline V lookup: CDR1 SGHTA, CDR2 FQGNSA. Trimming cost V 3 bases and J 4 bases, with 15 bases left between them. CDR3 bases: TGTGCCAGCAGCTTCGCGATAGCTGGAAGAGAGACCCAGTACTTC. As protein: CASSFAIAGRETQYF.

This chain joins TRBV3-1 (or the pseudogene TRBV3-2) and TRBJ2-3; D ambiguous. This CDR3 has 14 residues. Trimming pared 0 bases from V and 4 bases from J, leaving 8 bases between. In germline, CDR1 is LGHDT, CDR2 YNNKEL (reference sequence). The CDR3 spells CASSQDWRADTQYF. Here the CDR3 DNA reads TGTGCCAGCAGCCAAGATTGGAGAGCAGATACGCAGTATTTT.

J is TRBJ2-7 and V is TRBV27; tentatively, D is TRBD2 (5 bases). Germline V gene sequence: CDR1 MNHEY, CDR2 SMNVEV (reference sequence). V lost 2 bases and J 6 bases, leaving 11 bases between the germline ends. This CDR3 region has 13 residues. The CDR3 region is CASSLISGSEQYF. The CDR3 DNA follows: TGTGCCAGCAGTTTAATTTCGGGGTCCGAGCAGTACTTC.

The rearrangement joins TRBV5-4 to TRBJ2-5; possible D gene TRBD1, 6 bases. This CDR3 is 13 amino acids long. Germline values: CDR1 SGHNT, CDR2 YYREEE (reference sequence). V lost 4 bases to trimming and J lost 2 bases, with 9 bases between them. The CDR3: CASSETGQETQYF. CDR3 nucleotide sequence: TGTGCCAGCAGCGAGACAGGTCAAGAGACCCAGTACTTC.

Judged by abundance, this clone is medium-sized. The V call is TRBV11-1, the J call TRBJ1-3; 7 bases agree with TRBD1. Germline V CDR1 and CDR2: SGHAT, FQDESV (reference sequence). The CDR3 extends over 16 amino acids. Losses at the gene ends were 6 bases for V and 0 bases for J; bases not matched to a gene: 8. The DNA of the CDR3 is TGTGCCAGCAGTCGAGGGGGACAGTTCTCTGGAAACACCATATATTTT. This codes for CASSRGGQFSGNTIYF.